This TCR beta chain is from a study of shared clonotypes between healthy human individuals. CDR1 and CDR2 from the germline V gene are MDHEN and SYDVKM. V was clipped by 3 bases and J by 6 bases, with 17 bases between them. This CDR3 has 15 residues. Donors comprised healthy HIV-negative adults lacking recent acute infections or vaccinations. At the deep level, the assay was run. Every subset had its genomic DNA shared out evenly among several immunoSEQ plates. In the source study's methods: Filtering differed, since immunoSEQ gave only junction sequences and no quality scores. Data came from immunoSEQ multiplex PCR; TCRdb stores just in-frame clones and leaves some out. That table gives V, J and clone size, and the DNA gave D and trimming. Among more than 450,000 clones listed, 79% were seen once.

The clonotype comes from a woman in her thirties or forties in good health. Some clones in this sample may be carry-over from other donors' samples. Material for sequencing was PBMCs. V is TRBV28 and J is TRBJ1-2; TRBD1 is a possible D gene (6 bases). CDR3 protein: CASSFLRYRVDGYTF. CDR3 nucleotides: TGTGCCAGCAGTTTTCTTCGGTACAGGGTGGATGGCTACACCTTC.